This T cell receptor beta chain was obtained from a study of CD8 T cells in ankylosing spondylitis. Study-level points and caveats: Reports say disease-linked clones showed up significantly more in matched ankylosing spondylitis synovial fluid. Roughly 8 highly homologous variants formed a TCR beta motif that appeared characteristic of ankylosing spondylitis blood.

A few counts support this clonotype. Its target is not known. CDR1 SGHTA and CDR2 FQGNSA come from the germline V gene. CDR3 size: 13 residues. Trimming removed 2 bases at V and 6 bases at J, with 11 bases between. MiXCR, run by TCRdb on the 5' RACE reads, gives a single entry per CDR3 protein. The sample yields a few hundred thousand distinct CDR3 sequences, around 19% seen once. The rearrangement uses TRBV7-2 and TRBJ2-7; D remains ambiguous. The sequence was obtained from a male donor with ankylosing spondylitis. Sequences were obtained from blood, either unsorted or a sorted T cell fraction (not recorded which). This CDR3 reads CASSLYDWVEQYF. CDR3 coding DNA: TGTGCCAGCAGCTTATATGATTGGGTCGAGCAGTACTTC.